This note documents a single T cell receptor (beta chain) sequence. Authors' data handling: It was from reference gene primer amplification that nucleated cell counts were estimated. Profiled with immunoSEQ multiplex PCR; TCRdb holds only in-frame clones, not every one. V, J and clone size are those of that table, while D and trimming were read from the DNA. The repertoire holds under 300,000 clones, with about 76% as singletons. These data are taken from a study of blood T cell repertoires in COVID-19. Study as a whole: Acute and convalescent COVID-19 samples came from the United States, Italy and Spain. T cells, B-cell-depleted T cells, or PBMCs supplied cDNA or gDNA.

This CDR3 spans 20 amino acids. The V gene's germline CDR1 is LNHDA and CDR2 SQIVND (reference sequence). The V and J ends lost 7 bases and 3 bases, in that order; junction bases with no gene match: 20. The V gene is TRBV19, the J gene TRBJ2-2, with TRBD1 matching over 10 bases. The sequenced sample consisted of peripheral blood. This receptor was identified in a woman aged 60-75 years with active or convalescent COVID-19. The CDR3 is CASTLWGDTGQGLDTGELFF. The CDR3 DNA sequence: TGTGCCAGTACCCTATGGGGGGATACGGGACAGGGGTTAGACACCGGGGAGCTGTTTTTT.